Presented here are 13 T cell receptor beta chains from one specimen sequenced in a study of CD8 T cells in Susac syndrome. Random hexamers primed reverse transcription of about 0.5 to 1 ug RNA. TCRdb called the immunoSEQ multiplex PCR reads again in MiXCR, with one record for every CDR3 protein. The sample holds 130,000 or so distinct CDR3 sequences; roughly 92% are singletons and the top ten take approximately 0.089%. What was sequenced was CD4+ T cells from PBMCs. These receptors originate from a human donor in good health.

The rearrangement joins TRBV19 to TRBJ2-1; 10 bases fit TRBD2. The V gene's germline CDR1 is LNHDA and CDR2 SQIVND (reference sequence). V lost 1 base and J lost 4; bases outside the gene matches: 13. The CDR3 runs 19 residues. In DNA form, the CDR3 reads TGTGCCAGTAGTATAGGAATGTTAGCGGGAGGTCCCCTTTACAATGAGCAGTTCTTC. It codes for CASSIGMLAGGPLYNEQFF.

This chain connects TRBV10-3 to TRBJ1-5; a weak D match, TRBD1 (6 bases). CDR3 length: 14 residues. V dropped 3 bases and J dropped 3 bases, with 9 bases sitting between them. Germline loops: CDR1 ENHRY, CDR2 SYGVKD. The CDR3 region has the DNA TGTGCCATCAGTGATTGGGGGCACAATCAGCCCCAGCATTTT. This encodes CAISDWGHNQPQHF.

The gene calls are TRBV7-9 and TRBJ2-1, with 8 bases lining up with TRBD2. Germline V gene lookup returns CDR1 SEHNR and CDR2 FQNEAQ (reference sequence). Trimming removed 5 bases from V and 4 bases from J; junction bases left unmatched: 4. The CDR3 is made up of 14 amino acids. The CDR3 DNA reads TGTGCCAGCAGCCCGGGACTAGTATACAATGAGCAGTTCTTC. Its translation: CASSPGLVYNEQFF.

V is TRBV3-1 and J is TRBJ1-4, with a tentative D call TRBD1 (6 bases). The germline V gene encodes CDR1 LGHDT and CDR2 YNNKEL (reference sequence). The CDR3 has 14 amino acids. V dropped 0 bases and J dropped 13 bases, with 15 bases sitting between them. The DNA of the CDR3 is TGTGCCAGCAGCCAAGATGGGACACCAGGGGCACTGTTTTTT. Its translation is CASSQDGTPGALFF. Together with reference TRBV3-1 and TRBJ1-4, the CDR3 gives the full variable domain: DTAVSQTPKYLVTQMGNDKSIKCEQNLGHDTMYWYKQDSKKFLKIMFSYNNKELIINETVPNRFSPKSPDKAHLNLHINSLELGDSAVYFCASSQDGTPGALFFGSGTQLSVL.

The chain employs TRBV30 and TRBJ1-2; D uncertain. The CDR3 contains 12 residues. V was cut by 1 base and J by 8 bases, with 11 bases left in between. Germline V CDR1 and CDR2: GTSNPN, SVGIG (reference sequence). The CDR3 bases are TGTGCCTGGAGTGCGGGTGAGAACGGCTACACCTTC. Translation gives CAWSAGENGYTF. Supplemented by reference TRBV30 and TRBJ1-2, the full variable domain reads SQTIHQWPATLVQPVGSPLSLECTVEGTSNPNLYWYRQAAGRGLQLLFYSVGIGQISSEVPQNLSASRPQDRQFILSSKKLLLSDSGFYLCAWSAGENGYTFGSGTRLTVV.

In nucleotides, the CDR3 is TGTGCCAGCAGTGAAAGGGACAGCTTAACCTACGAGCAGTACTTC. Translated: CASSERDSLTYEQYF. V gene TRBV6-1 combines with J gene TRBJ2-7; 7 nucleotides agree with TRBD1. The CDR3 is made up of 15 amino acids. Germline-derived CDR1 and CDR2 are MNHNS and SASEGT. Unmatched junction bases numbered 6, after V lost 2 bases and J lost 2 bases.

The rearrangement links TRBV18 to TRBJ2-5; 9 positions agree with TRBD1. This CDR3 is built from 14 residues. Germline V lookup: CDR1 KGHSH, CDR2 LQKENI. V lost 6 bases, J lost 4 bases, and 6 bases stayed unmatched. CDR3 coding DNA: TGTGCCAGCTCCCGGACAGGGGTTCGAGAGACCCAGTACTTC. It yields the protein CASSRTGVRETQYF. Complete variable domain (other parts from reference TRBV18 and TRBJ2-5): NAGVMQNPRHLVRRRGQEARLRCSPMKGHSHVYWYRQLPEEGLKFMVYLQKENIIDESGMPKERFSAEFPKEGPSILRIQQVVRGDSAAYFCASSRTGVRETQYFGPGTRLLVL.

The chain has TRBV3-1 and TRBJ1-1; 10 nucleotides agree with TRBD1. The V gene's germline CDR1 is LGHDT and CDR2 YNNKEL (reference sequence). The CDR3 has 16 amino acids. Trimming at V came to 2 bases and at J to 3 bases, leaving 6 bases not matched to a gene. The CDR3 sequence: CASSQPTGGGDTEAFF. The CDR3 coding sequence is TGTGCCAGCAGCCAACCGACAGGGGGCGGGGACACTGAAGCTTTCTTT.

CDR3 in amino acids: CASSYSASGSGTDTQYF. CDR3 bases: TGTGCCAGCAGTTACTCGGCTAGCGGGAGCGGCACAGATACGCAGTATTTT. This chain uses TRBV6-5 with TRBJ2-3, with 10 bases identical to TRBD2. With 0 bases clipped from V and 1 base from J, the junction kept 4 bases outside the gene matches. The CDR3 has 17 amino acids. Germline-derived CDR1 and CDR2 are MNHEY and SVGAGI.

The CDR3 is CASRGDRVAIAKNIQYF. The CDR3, as DNA: TGTGCCAGCAGGGGGGACAGGGTGGCAATAGCCAAAAACATTCAGTACTTC. The genes are TRBV6-1 and TRBJ2-4; 9 bases match TRBD1. Germline V gives CDR1 MNHNS, CDR2 SASEGT. V dropped 6 bases and J dropped 0; count of bases not matched to a gene: 9. The length of the CDR3 is 17 residues.

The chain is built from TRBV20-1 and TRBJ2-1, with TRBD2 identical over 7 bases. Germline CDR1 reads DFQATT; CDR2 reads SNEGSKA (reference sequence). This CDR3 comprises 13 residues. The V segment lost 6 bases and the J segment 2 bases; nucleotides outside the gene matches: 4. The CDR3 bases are TGCAGTGCCCCGAGCGGGACCTACAATGAGCAGTTCTTC. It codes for CSAPSGTYNEQFF.

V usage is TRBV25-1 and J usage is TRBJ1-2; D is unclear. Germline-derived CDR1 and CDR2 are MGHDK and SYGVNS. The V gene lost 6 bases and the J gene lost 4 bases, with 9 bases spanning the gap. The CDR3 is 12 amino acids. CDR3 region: CASRGPAYGYTF. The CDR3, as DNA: TGTGCCAGCAGAGGACCGGCCTATGGCTACACCTTC.

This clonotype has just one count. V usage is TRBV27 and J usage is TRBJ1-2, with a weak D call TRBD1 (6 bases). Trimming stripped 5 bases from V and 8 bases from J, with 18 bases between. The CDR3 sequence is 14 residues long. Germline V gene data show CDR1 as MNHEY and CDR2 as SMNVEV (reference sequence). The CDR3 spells CASSPLQGRGGYTF. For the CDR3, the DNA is TGTGCCAGCAGTCCCCTACAGGGCCGGGGAGGCTACACCTTC.